This TCR beta chain was found in a study of blood T cell repertoires in COVID-19. Per the authors' pipeline: Using reference gene primer amplification, nucleated cell counts were estimated. The method was immunoSEQ multiplex PCR; TCRdb's version includes in-frame clones alone and lacks a portion of them. Clone size and V and J calls were adopted from that table, with D and trimming inferred from the DNA. The sample contains around 180,000 clones, around 85% of which appear only once. The CDR3 contains 16 residues. Germline CDR1 reads SGHRS; CDR2 reads YFSETQ. J lost 5 bases, V lost 2 bases, and 7 bases had no gene match. This clone was seen only once.

The sequenced material came from peripheral blood. The source of this sequence is a man in his sixties with acute or convalescent COVID-19. The gene calls are TRBV5-1 and TRBJ2-2, with TRBD1 identical over 9 bases. Here the CDR3 DNA reads TGCGCCAGCAGCTTACAGGGGGCGCCGGAGACCGGGGAGCTGTTTTTT. Residues: CASSLQGAPETGELFF.